This paragraph covers one TCR beta chain sequence. Here immunoSEQ multiplex PCR was the method, and the copy in TCRdb shows in-frame clones only, minus some. Here the sample spans around 2.5 million clones, 93% being singletons. Both subsets, CD45RA+ naive and CD45RA-negative memory, were split from the CD4+ cells. CDR3 length equals 14 residues. These data belong to a study of shared clonotypes between healthy human individuals. Sample: naive CD4+ T cells from PBMCs. Subset described: CD45RA+ positively selected. The clonotype originates from a young man in good health. Some clones in this sample may be carry-over from other donors' samples. The chain carries TRBV12-2 and TRBJ1-2; the table's D gene call, TRBD1, was not cross checked with the DNA. TRBV12-2 is annotated as a pseudogene. As DNA, the CDR3 is TGTGCAAGTCGCTGGGACAGGGGAGCGGATGGCTACACCTTC. Translating gives CASRWDRGADGYTF.